These 17 T cell receptor beta chains originate from one sample sequenced in a study of early T cells in non-severe SARS-CoV-2 infection. Via MiXCR, TCRdb re-called the 5' RACE reads, giving one row per CDR3 protein. The sample lists some 40,000 distinct CDR3 sequences, roughly 5% occurring once. Material for sequencing was whole blood. These receptors all stem from an adult who was a healthcare worker with PCR-confirmed SARS-CoV-2 infection or an uninfected control (not recorded which).

The gene calls are TRBV2 and TRBJ2-1; D tentatively fits TRBD1 or TRBD2 (5 bases each). With 6 bases removed from V and 12 bases from J, the gap between germline ends came to 15 bases. CDR1 and CDR2 from the germline V gene are SNHLY and FYNNEI. CDR3 length equals 12 residues. In nucleotides, the CDR3 is TGTGCCAGCAGACTGACAGAGGGTCCGCAGTTCTTC. Amino acids: CASRLTEGPQFF. The full variable domain, with the rest looked up from reference TRBV2 and TRBJ2-1, is EPEVTQTPSHQVTQMGQEVILRCVPISNHLYFYWYRQILGQKVEFLVSFYNNEISEKSEIFDDQFSVERPDGSNFTLKIRSTKLEDSAMYFCASRLTEGPQFFGPGTRLTVL.

In its sample, this clonotype is large. V is TRBV28 and J is TRBJ1-1; no definite D call. Germline V gene sequence: CDR1 MDHEN, CDR2 SYDVKM. V lost 2 bases and J 6 bases, leaving 13 bases between the germline ends. The CDR3 is made up of 14 amino acids. The CDR3 spells CASSLPQVPAEAFF. The DNA for the CDR3 is TGTGCCAGCAGTTTACCTCAGGTCCCCGCTGAAGCTTTCTTT.

The V call is TRBV20-1, the J call TRBJ2-2, with 10 nucleotides matching TRBD2. The CDR3 extends over 14 amino acids. The V and J ends lost 4 bases and 5 bases, in that order; junction bases with no gene match: 4. Per germline, CDR1 DFQATT and CDR2 SNEGSKA (reference sequence). The CDR3 nucleotides are TGCAGTGCTAAGCGGGAGGGCCGGACCGGGGAGCTGTTTTTT. As protein: CSAKREGRTGELFF.

In its sample, this clonotype was seen many times. The genes are TRBV20-1 and TRBJ1-1, with D possibly TRBD1 on 5 matching bases. In germline, CDR1 is DFQATT, CDR2 SNEGSKA (reference sequence). The CDR3 spans 14 residues. Trimming removed 4 bases from V and 0 bases from J, with 12 bases in between. CDR3 DNA: TGCAGTGCTACAGGGCCGCCCATGAACACTGAAGCTTTCTTT. Protein: CSATGPPMNTEAFF.

This clonotype was seen ten or more times. CDR3 in amino acids: CASSPQVGNYQPQHF. In DNA form, the CDR3 reads TGCGCCAGCAGCCCCCAGGTCGGCAATTATCAGCCCCAGCATTTT. The rearrangement joins TRBV4-1 to TRBJ1-5; D unresolved. The CDR3 has 15 residues. V lost 4 bases and J lost 5, with 15 bases in between. Germline CDR1 and CDR2: MGHRA and YSYEKL.

This clonotype was detected ten times or more. The J gene is TRBJ1-2, the V gene TRBV27; perhaps TRBD1 as D (5 bases). The V gene's germline CDR1 is MNHEY and CDR2 SMNVEV (reference sequence). V was cut by 0 bases and J by 7 bases, with 12 bases left in between. CDR3 length: 14 amino acids. This chain's CDR3 is CASSLSPGIFGYTF. CDR3 nucleotides: TGTGCCAGCAGTTTATCCCCAGGGATCTTTGGCTACACCTTC.

This clonotype was recorded at least ten times. The chain carries TRBV5-6 and TRBJ1-1; D not resolved. Germline V gives CDR1 SGHDT, CDR2 YYEEEE. Deletions cut 7 bases from V and 2 bases from J, with 18 bases between. This CDR3 comprises 15 residues. CDR3 protein: CASSGGSRLNTEAFF. CDR3 bases: TGTGCCAGCTCCGGTGGTTCTAGACTTAACACTGAAGCTTTCTTT.

This clonotype has at least ten counts. The chain carries TRBV20-1 and TRBJ2-5; no definite D call. The CDR3 runs to 14 residues. Germline CDR1 reads DFQATT; CDR2 reads SNEGSKA (reference sequence). The germline V and J ends were trimmed by 5 bases and 5 bases, with 18 bases remaining between them. This CDR3 reads CSAPDRRIGETQYF. CDR3 sequence (DNA): TGCAGTGCTCCGGACCGCAGAATAGGGGAGACCCAGTACTTC.

There are a few counts of this clonotype. V and J are TRBV7-2 and TRBJ1-1; TRBD1 agrees at 7 bases. J was trimmed by 5 bases and V by 5 bases; bases with no gene match: 14. CDR1 and CDR2 (germline): SGHTA, FQGNSA. The CDR3 loop spans 16 amino acids. Here the CDR3 DNA reads TGTGCCAGCAGCCCCGGCAGTCGCAGGGGGGATACTGAAGCTTTCTTT. Translated: CASSPGSRRGDTEAFF.

This clonotype was seen more than once but under ten times. The J gene is TRBJ2-2, the V gene TRBV4-3; 11 bases fit TRBD1. The CDR3 is made up of 15 amino acids. Unmatched junction bases numbered 2, after V lost 4 bases and J lost 4 bases. Looked up from germline, CDR1 is LGHNA and CDR2 is YSLEER. The CDR3 sequence is CASSRDRGSTGELFF. The CDR3 bases are TGCGCCAGCAGCCGGGACAGGGGGAGCACCGGGGAGCTGTTTTTT.

This clonotype was counted at least ten times. CDR3 loop: CAWSSEDGYNEQFF. CDR3 DNA sequence: TGTGCCTGGAGTTCAGAGGACGGCTACAATGAGCAGTTCTTC. The chain recombines TRBV30 with TRBJ2-1, with D unresolved. V lost 2 bases, J lost 3 bases, and 11 bases lay in between. Germline CDR1 GTSNPN, CDR2 SVGIG (reference sequence). This CDR3 is 14 amino acids long.

This clonotype was counted at least ten times. This chain uses TRBV29-1 with TRBJ1-1; D is possibly TRBD1 (5 bases). CDR1 is SQVTM and CDR2 is ANQGSEA in the germline V gene. CDR3 length: 12 residues. V was cut by 6 bases and J by 10 bases, with 18 bases left in between. DNA for the CDR3: TGCAGCGTGTCAGGGTTGGATATTCGAGCTTTCTTT. This encodes CSVSGLDIRAFF.

This rearrangement joins TRBV5-4 to TRBJ2-3; the match to TRBD1 covers 9 bases. Per germline, CDR1 SGHNT and CDR2 YYREEE (reference sequence). V lost 4 bases to trimming and J lost 6 bases; unmatched junction nucleotides: 15. This CDR3 comprises 17 residues. The CDR3 loop reads CASSPTRIGQGSDTQYF. Written as DNA, the CDR3 is TGTGCCAGCAGCCCGACCCGGATAGGACAGGGGTCCGATACGCAGTATTTT.

The sample holds many counts of this clonotype. CDR3 sequence: CASSSRTGTNQPQHF. For the CDR3, the DNA is TGTGCCAGCAGCTCTCGGACAGGGACCAATCAGCCCCAGCATTTT. V and J are TRBV7-8 and TRBJ1-5; TRBD1 matches at 8 bases. CDR3 length: 15 amino acids. Germline lookup yields CDR1 SGHVS and CDR2 FQNEAQ. The J segment lost 3 bases and the V segment lost 4 bases, leaving 5 bases of the junction unmatched.

This clonotype appeared many times. This chain connects TRBV18 to TRBJ1-4; D gene ambiguous. In germline, CDR1 is KGHSH, CDR2 LQKENI. The CDR3 is 13 amino acids. Trimming removed 2 bases at V and 8 bases at J, with 9 bases between. The CDR3 DNA reads as TGTGCCAGCTCACCAATCGTCGAGGAAAAACTGTTTTTT. Encoded protein: CASSPIVEEKLFF.

This clonotype was recorded a few times. The germline gene is not matched at one end of the junction; a read error may be the cause. The rearrangement uses TRBV7-9 and TRBJ2-1, with 11 bases matching TRBD2. The germline V gene encodes CDR1 SEHNR and CDR2 FQNEAQ (reference sequence). The CDR3 loop spans 15 amino acids. Here the CDR3 reads CASSLAGGYNNEQFF. The CDR3 DNA follows: TGTGCCAGCAGCCTAGCGGGGGGTTATAACAATGAGCAGTTCTTC.

This clonotype appeared a single time. The chain couples TRBV7-9 to TRBJ2-7; D unresolved. Trimming took 10 bases from V and 1 from J, leaving 14 bases between them. Germline loops: CDR1 SEHNR, CDR2 FQNEAQ (reference sequence). The CDR3 totals 13 residues. This chain's CDR3 is CATSGPASYEQYF. CDR3 nucleotide sequence: TGTGCCACCAGTGGACCAGCATCCTACGAGCAGTACTTC.